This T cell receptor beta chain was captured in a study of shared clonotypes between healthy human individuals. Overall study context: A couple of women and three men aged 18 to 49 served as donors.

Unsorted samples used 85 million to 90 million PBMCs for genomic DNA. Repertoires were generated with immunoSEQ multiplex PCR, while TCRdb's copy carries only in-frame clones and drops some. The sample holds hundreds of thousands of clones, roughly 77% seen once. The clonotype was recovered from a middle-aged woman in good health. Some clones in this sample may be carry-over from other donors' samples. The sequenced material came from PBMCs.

Written as DNA, the CDR3 is TGTGCCAGCAGCTTAGAGGCAGGTTTTACCTACGAGCAGTACTTC. It yields the protein CASSLEAGFTYEQYF. The chain carries TRBV11-2 and TRBJ2-7; D is unclear. The CDR3 spans 15 residues. With 0 bases removed from V and 2 bases from J, the gap between germline ends came to 11 bases. The germline gives CDR1 SGHAT, CDR2 FQNNGV.